This T cell receptor (beta chain) originates from a study of shared clonotypes between healthy human individuals. Study-level information: Every donor yielded three CD4 naive, three CD4 memory, two CD8 naive and one CD8 memory plate.

It was at deep level that the assay was run. Some clones are missing from TCRdb's copy, which holds only in-frame ones; the method was immunoSEQ multiplex PCR. Of about 1 million clones listed, about 75% are singletons. Trimming removed 3 bases from V and 8 bases from J, with 23 bases in between. Germline V gene data show CDR1 as MDHEN and CDR2 as SYDVKM. This CDR3 has 16 residues. On this clone: Its specificity is unknown.

Findings and limits, study-wide: Clonotypes which were not shared had lower generation probabilities than clonotypes that all four donors shared. Memory subsets generally showed lower estimated richness than naive subsets.

Sequencing input: memory CD4+ T cells sorted from blood. Subset described: CD45RA-negative fraction. The sequence was collected from a man between 18 and 29 years old in good health. V is TRBV28 and J is TRBJ2-7; D gene ambiguous. CDR3 coding DNA: TGTGCCAGCAGTTTGAATGCGGCCAATGAAGTCTTTAAGCAGTACTTC. Translation gives CASSLNAANEVFKQYF.